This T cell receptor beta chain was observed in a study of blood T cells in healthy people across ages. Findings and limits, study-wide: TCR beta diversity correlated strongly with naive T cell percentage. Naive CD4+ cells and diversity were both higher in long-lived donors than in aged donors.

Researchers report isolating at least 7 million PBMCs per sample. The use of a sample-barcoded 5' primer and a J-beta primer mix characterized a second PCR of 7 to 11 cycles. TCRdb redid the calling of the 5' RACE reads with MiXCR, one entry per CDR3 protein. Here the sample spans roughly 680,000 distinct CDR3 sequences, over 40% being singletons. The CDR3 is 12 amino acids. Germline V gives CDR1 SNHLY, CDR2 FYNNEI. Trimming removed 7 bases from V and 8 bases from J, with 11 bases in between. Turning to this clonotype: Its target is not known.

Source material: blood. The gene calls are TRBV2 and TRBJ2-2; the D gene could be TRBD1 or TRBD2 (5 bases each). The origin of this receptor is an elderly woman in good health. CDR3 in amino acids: CASTWGPGELFF. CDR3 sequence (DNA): TGTGCCAGCACCTGGGGACCAGGGGAGCTGTTTTTT.